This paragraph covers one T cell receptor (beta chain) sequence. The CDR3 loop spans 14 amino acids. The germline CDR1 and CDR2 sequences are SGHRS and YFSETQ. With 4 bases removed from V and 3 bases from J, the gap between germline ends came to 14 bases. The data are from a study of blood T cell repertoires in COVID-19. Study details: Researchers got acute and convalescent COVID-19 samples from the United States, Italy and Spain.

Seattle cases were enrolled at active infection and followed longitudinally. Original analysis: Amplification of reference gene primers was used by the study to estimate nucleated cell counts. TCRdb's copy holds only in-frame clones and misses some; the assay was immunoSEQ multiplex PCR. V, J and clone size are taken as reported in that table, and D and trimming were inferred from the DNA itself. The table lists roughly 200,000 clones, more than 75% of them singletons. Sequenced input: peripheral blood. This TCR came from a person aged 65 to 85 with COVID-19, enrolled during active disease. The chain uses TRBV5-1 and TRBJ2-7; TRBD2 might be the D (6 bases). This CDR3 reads CASSPDYSGYEQYF. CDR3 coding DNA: TGCGCCAGCAGCCCGGACTACTCAGGCTACGAGCAGTACTTC.